This T cell receptor (beta chain) was observed in a study of cytomegalovirus exposure and HLA in healthy donors. Trimming removed 0 bases from V and 5 bases from J, with 13 bases in between. Germline values: CDR1 SGDLS, CDR2 YYNGEE. The CDR3 extends over 15 amino acids. Study outcomes and limitations: It has been reported that TCR beta sequences accurately predicted the HLA-A and HLA-B alleles of most subjects.

PCR employed 60 Vbeta and 13 Jbeta primers. Method: immunoSEQ multiplex PCR; TCRdb's copy keeps in-frame clones and lacks some. The table for this sample gives 60,000 to 70,000 clones. To note about this clone: The antigen remains unidentified.

The origin of this receptor is a boy younger than 18 in good health and CMV-seronegative. The sample comprised PBMCs. J is TRBJ2-3 and V is TRBV9; D is perhaps TRBD2 (6 bases). The CDR3, as DNA: TGTGCCAGCAGCGTAGGGGGAGGATGGGAAGATACGCAGTATTTT. Protein sequence: CASSVGGGWEDTQYF. Looking up the rest from reference TRBV9 and TRBJ2-3 gives the full variable domain: DSGVTQTPKHLITATGQRVTLRCSPRSGDLSVYWYQQSLDQGLQFLIQYYNGEERAKGNILERFSAQQFPDLHSELNLSSLELGDSALYFCASSVGGGWEDTQYFGPGTRLTVL.